Below are 20 T cell receptor beta chains sequenced from a single sample in a study of regulatory T cells in long-lasting Graves disease. This sample's time point: newly diagnosed GD, antithyroid drugs for less than 3 months. TCR sequences were obtained from RNA taken from PBMCs. Construction of the TCR beta libraries employed iRepertoire HTBI primers in conjunction with Arm-PCR of CDR3 regions. A single record per CDR3 protein comes from TCRdb applying MiXCR to the multiplex PCR reads. The sample lists 500,000 or so distinct CDR3 sequences; around 15% were seen once. These data also formed part of another study, on T cells in Graves' hyperthyroidism and ophthalmopathy.

The source material was peripheral blood mononuclear cells (PBMCs), sampled at new diagnosis, from a patient treated with antithyroid drugs. The receptor set was obtained from a woman in her forties or fifties with Graves disease.

This clonotype was observed a handful of times. The chain recombines TRBV4-1 with TRBJ1-2; 9 bases are shared with TRBD1. The V segment lost 4 bases and the J segment 4 bases; nucleotides outside the gene matches: 10. This CDR3 contains 16 residues. Germline CDR1 and CDR2: MGHRA and YSYEKL. The CDR3 protein is CASSLPGQGRSYGYTF. DNA for the CDR3: TGCGCCAGCAGCCTTCCCGGACAGGGGCGAAGCTATGGCTACACCTTC.

About this clonotype: Given a much more abundant clone one base away, this may be a read error. The rearrangement links TRBV12-3 or TRBV12-4 to TRBJ1-2, with D hard to call. The CDR3 has 12 residues. DNA of the CDR3: TGTACCAGCACCACCACAGCGTATGGCTACACCTTC. It specifies CTSTTTAYGYTF.

This clonotype came up many times. The chain carries TRBV10-2 and TRBJ1-1; TRBD1 is a possible D gene (6 bases). This CDR3 is 13 amino acids long. CDR1 is WSHSY and CDR2 is SAAADI in the germline V gene. Trimming removed 3 bases from V and 5 bases from J, with 10 bases in between. CDR3 sequence reads: CASSEQGMTEAFF. CDR3 DNA: TGCGCCAGCAGTGAACAGGGTATGACTGAAGCTTTCTTT.

V gene TRBV10-3 combines with J gene TRBJ1-2, with no clear D. The CDR3 extends over 14 amino acids. Germline V CDR1 and CDR2: ENHRY, SYGVKD. V was trimmed by 4 bases and J by 4 bases, leaving 13 bases between them. CDR3 in amino acids: CAISVQLPTYGYTF. In DNA form, the CDR3 reads TGTGCCATCAGTGTCCAGCTCCCGACCTATGGCTACACCTTC.

This sequence joins TRBV11-2 and TRBJ2-7, with TRBD2 matching over 11 bases. The CDR3 runs to 14 residues. Germline CDR1 and CDR2: SGHAT and FQNNGV. J gave up 6 bases and V 5 bases, and 6 bases lay outside the gene matches. DNA for the CDR3: TGTGCCAGCAGCCTAGCGGGGGGCTCTCTCGAGCAGTACTTC. Amino acid sequence: CASSLAGGSLEQYF.

This clonotype has more than one count but fewer than ten. The V and J genes are TRBV6-5 and TRBJ2-3; 8 bases fit TRBD2. CDR1 and CDR2 from the germline V gene are MNHEY and SVGAGI. With 2 bases clipped from V and 1 base from J, the junction kept 5 bases outside the gene matches. The CDR3 contains 16 residues. The CDR3 is CASSYHGGGGTDTQYF. For the CDR3, the DNA is TGTGCCAGCAGTTACCACGGGGGGGGGGGCACAGATACGCAGTATTTT.

This clonotype has a count of ten or more. V gene TRBV7-9 combines with J gene TRBJ2-4; the D gene is possibly TRBD2 (7 bases). This CDR3 contains 13 residues. The V and J ends lost 3 bases and 8 bases respectively, with 11 bases between them. The germline V gene has CDR1 SEHNR and CDR2 FQNEAQ (reference sequence). DNA of the CDR3: TGTGCCAGCAGCTTGGGGGCGGGGGACATTCAGTACTTC. Translating it yields CASSLGAGDIQYF.

This clonotype was counted many times. The CDR3 nucleotides are TGTGCCAGCTCACGAGAGATAGAGGCCACTGAAGCTTTCTTT. Its translation: CASSREIEATEAFF. This rearrangement joins TRBV18 to TRBJ1-1, with D unresolved. The germline V and J ends were trimmed by 4 bases and 4 bases, with 13 bases remaining between them. CDR3 length: 14 residues. The germline V gene has CDR1 KGHSH and CDR2 LQKENI.

This rearrangement joins TRBV18 to TRBJ1-1; no reliable D call. Between the trimmed V and J ends, which lost 7 bases and 5 bases, there was a span of 14 bases. In germline, CDR1 is KGHSH, CDR2 LQKENI. CDR3 length: 13 amino acids. CDR3 coding DNA: TGTGCCAGCTTAGGGTTGGAGTGGACTGAAGCTTTCTTT. It specifies CASLGLEWTEAFF.

The rearrangement uses TRBV19 and TRBJ2-1; 7 positions agree with TRBD2. CDR1 and CDR2 (germline): LNHDA, SQIVND (reference sequence). This CDR3 is 16 amino acids long. The ends lost 6 bases at V and 2 bases at J; junction bases unmatched: 10. The CDR3 nucleotides read TGTGCCAGTAGGCAATCAGGCGGGGGTCCCTACAATGAGCAGTTCTTC. This translates into CASRQSGGGPYNEQFF.

This clonotype was picked up many times. The V gene is TRBV11-3, the J gene TRBJ2-3; no definite D call. The V end lost 6 bases, the J end lost 0 bases, and 13 bases lay between the germline ends. The CDR3 runs to 15 residues. Germline V gives CDR1 SGHNT, CDR2 YENEEA. The CDR3, as DNA: TGTGCCAGCAGTCCGGCAGGTACTAGCACAGATACGCAGTATTTT. This gives the protein CASSPAGTSTDTQYF.

This clonotype was picked up many times. This sequence joins TRBV24-1 and TRBJ2-1; TRBD2 aligns across 7 bases. The V and J ends lost 7 bases and 9 bases, in that order; junction bases with no gene match: 20. The CDR3 length is 17 residues. Germline V CDR1 and CDR2: KGHDR, SFDVKD. CDR3 sequence (DNA): TGTGCCACCAGCCCTGGGGGAGCGGGGATATCCGGGGGTGAGCAGTTCTTC. Translation gives CATSPGGAGISGGEQFF.

In its sample, this clonotype was seen once. One end of the junction is discordant with germline, which a read error may explain. This rearrangement joins TRBV7-2 to TRBJ1-6; D is uncertain. This CDR3 is 15 amino acids long. Germline V lookup: CDR1 SGHTA, CDR2 FQGNSA. In DNA form, the CDR3 reads TGTGCCAGCAGCTTTAATTCTAGGTCAGTTTCATCCCTCCACTTT. This sequence encodes CASSFNSRSVSSLHF.

The chain has TRBV9 and TRBJ2-1; 9 bases agree with TRBD1. The germline V gene encodes CDR1 SGDLS and CDR2 YYNGEE. The CDR3 sequence is 18 residues long. Trimming at V came to 3 bases and at J to 3 bases, leaving 13 bases not matched to a gene. The CDR3 is CASSEATGGAWIYNEQFF. The CDR3 DNA reads as TGTGCCAGCAGCGAGGCAACAGGGGGCGCGTGGATCTACAATGAGCAGTTCTTC.

This clonotype was detected many times. The chain couples TRBV27 to TRBJ2-2, with D unresolved. CDR3 size: 13 residues. Trimming stripped 2 bases from V and 8 bases from J, with 9 bases between. Germline V gene sequence: CDR1 MNHEY, CDR2 SMNVEV (reference sequence). The CDR3 spells CASSLAVGGELFF. Here the CDR3 DNA reads TGTGCCAGCAGTTTAGCGGTCGGGGGGGAGCTGTTTTTT.

The gene calls are TRBV12-3 or TRBV12-4 and TRBJ1-5; possibly TRBD1 for D (5 bases). CDR3 size: 18 residues. V was pared by 6 bases and J by 0 bases, with 21 bases between. The CDR3 coding sequence is TGTGCCAGCAGCATGGACACCTTCCCCTTCTATAGCAATCAGCCCCAGCATTTT. Translated: CASSMDTFPFYSNQPQHF.

The chain has TRBV18 and TRBJ2-5; D gene uncertain. Trimming shortened V by 3 bases and J by 4 bases, and 15 bases separated the two germline ends. Germline V CDR1 and CDR2: KGHSH, LQKENI. The CDR3 contains 15 residues. This CDR3 is CASSPSLGNGETQYF. The CDR3 region has the DNA TGTGCCAGCTCACCCTCTTTGGGGAACGGAGAGACCCAGTACTTC.

V usage is TRBV7-9 and J usage is TRBJ1-2, with D maybe TRBD1 (5 bases). Germline V lookup: CDR1 SEHNR, CDR2 FQNEAQ (reference sequence). The CDR3 is made up of 14 amino acids. V was shortened by 3 bases and J by 8 bases, with 16 bases between the two germline ends. The CDR3 is CASSFRPNGGGYTF. DNA for the CDR3: TGTGCCAGCAGCTTTCGCCCGAACGGGGGAGGCTACACCTTC.

This clonotype was recorded a few times. The chain is built from TRBV7-8 and TRBJ1-3; the D gene is possibly TRBD1 (5 bases). The V and J ends lost 5 bases and 4 bases respectively, with 15 bases between them. Per the germline V gene, CDR1 is SGHVS and CDR2 is FQNEAQ. The CDR3 has 15 residues. The CDR3 protein is CASSPGTAAGNTIYF. CDR3 DNA sequence: TGTGCCAGCAGCCCAGGGACCGCCGCGGGAAACACCATATATTTT. Full variable domain (missing parts from reference TRBV7-8 and TRBJ1-3): GAGVSQSPRYKVAKRGQDVALRCDPISGHVSLFWYQQALGQGPEFLTYFQNEAQLDKSGLPSDRFFAERPEGSVSTLKIQRTQQEDSAVYLCASSPGTAAGNTIYFGEGSWLTVV.

On this clonotype itself: This could be a read error, since a much larger clone is one nucleotide away. V usage is TRBV5-1 and J usage is TRBJ1-2; no firm D call. CDR1 SGHRS and CDR2 YFSETQ come from the germline V gene. Between the trimmed V and J ends, which lost 0 bases and 3 bases, there was a span of 15 bases. The CDR3 covers 16 residues. Here the CDR3 DNA reads TGCGCCAGCAGCTTGGAAGGAGGAACAACCTACTATGGCTACACCTTC. Protein product: CASSLEGGTTYYGYTF.